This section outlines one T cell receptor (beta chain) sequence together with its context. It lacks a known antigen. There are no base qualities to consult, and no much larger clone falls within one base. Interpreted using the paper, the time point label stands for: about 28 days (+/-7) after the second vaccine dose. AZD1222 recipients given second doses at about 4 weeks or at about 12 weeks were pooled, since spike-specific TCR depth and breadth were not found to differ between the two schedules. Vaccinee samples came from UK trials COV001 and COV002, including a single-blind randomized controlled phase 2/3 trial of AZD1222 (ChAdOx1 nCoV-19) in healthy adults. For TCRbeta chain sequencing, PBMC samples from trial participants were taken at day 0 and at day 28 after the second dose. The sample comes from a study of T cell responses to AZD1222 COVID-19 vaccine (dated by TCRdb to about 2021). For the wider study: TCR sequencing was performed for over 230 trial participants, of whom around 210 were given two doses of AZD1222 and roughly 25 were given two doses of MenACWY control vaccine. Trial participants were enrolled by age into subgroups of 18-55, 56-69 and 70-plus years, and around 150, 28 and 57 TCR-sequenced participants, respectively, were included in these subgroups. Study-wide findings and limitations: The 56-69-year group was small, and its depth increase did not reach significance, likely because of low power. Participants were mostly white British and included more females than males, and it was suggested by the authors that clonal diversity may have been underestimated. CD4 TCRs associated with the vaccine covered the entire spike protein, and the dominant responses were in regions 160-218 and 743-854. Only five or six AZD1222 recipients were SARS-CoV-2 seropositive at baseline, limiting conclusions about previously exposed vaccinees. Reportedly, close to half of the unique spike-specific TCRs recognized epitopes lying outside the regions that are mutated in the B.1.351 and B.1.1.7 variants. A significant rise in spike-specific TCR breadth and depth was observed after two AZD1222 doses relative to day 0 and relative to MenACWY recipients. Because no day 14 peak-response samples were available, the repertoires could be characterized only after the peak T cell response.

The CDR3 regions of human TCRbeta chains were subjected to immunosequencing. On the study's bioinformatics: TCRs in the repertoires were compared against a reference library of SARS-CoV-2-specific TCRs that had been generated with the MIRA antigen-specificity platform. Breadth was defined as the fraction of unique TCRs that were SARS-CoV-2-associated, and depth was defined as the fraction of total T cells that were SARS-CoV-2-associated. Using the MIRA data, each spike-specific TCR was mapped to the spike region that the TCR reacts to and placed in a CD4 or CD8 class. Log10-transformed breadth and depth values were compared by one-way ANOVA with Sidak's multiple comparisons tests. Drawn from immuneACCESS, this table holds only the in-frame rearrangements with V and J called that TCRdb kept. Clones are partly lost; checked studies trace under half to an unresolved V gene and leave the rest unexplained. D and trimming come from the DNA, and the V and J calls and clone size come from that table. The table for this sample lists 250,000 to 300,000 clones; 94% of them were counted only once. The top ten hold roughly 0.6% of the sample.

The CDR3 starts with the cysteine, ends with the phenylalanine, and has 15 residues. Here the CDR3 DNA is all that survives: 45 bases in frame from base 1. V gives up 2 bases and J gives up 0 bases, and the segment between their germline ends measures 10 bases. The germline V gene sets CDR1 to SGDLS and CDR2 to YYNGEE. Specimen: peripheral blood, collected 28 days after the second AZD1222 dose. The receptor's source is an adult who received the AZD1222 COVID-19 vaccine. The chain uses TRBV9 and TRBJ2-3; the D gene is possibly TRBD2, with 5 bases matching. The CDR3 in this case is CASSVSGLSTDTQYF. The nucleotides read TGTGCCAGCAGCGTGAGCGGCCTCAGCACAGATACGCAGTATTTT.